The rows below give T cell receptor beta chains drawn from one sample of a study of blood T cells in healthy people across ages. A single record per CDR3 protein comes from TCRdb applying MiXCR to the 5' RACE reads. The sample comprises around 800,000 distinct CDR3 sequences, more than 25% of which are singletons, and 3% rests with the top ten. The same data also went into a second study, on T cells of mothers and their children.

The specimen sequenced was blood. Source of these receptors: a boy between 10 and 17 years old in good health. The CDR3 runs from the conserved cysteine through the conserved F or W. D genes are given only for firm matches. Clone size is stated in some rows and not others, as once, few, many or a class when expanded.

j_call d_call clone_size v_call cdr3_aa cdr3_nt
TRBJ2-5 NA NA TRBV10-3 CATSGTRAGETQYF TGTGCCACCTCCGGGACCCGGGCGGGCGAGACCCAGTACTTC
TRBJ1-1 NA NA TRBV10-3 CAIAGETEAFF TGTGCCATCGCGGGGGAAACTGAAGCTTTCTTT
TRBJ2-1 NA NA TRBV6-5 CASSYRGRTLYNEQFF TGTGCCAGCAGTTACCGCGGCAGGACTCTCTACAATGAGCAGTTCTTC
TRBJ1-2 TRBD1 NA TRBV20-1 CSAKRGTGGFDGYTF TGCAGTGCTAAACGCGGGACAGGGGGGTTCGATGGCTACACCTTC
TRBJ1-1 NA few TRBV18 CASSLLVRTEAFF TGTGCCAGCTCACTACTTGTTAGGACTGAAGCTTTCTTT
TRBJ2-4 TRBD1 NA TRBV13 CASRELDRAAKNIQYF TGTGCCAGCAGGGAATTGGACAGGGCGGCCAAAAACATTCAGTACTTC
TRBJ1-4 NA few TRBV20-1 CSARRRGIEGEKLFF TGCAGTGCTAGAAGACGGGGAATTGAGGGTGAAAAACTGTTTTTT
TRBJ2-3 NA few TRBV18 CASSLMDSTDTQYF TGTGCCAGCTCACTGATGGACAGCACAGATACGCAGTATTTT
TRBJ2-1 TRBD2 NA TRBV4-2 CASSPGAGGPLGNEQFF TGTGCCAGCAGCCCGGGAGCGGGGGGGCCATTAGGCAATGAGCAGTTCTTC
TRBJ2-1 NA NA TRBV28 CASSRRDGVYNEQFF TGTGCCAGCAGCCGGAGGGACGGGGTATACAATGAGCAGTTCTTC
TRBJ2-5 NA NA TRBV7-8 CASSLQGPGTQYF TGTGCCAGCAGCTTACAGGGGCCCGGGACCCAGTACTTC
TRBJ2-2 NA NA TRBV4-1 CASRPRGGGFNGELFF TGCGCCAGCAGGCCGAGGGGAGGGGGCTTCAACGGGGAGCTGTTTTTT
TRBJ1-4 TRBD1 NA TRBV18 CASSYGTESEKLFF TGTGCCAGCTCATACGGGACAGAGTCTGAAAAACTGTTTTTT
TRBJ1-2 NA NA TRBV29-1 CSVEGGVYGYTF TGCAGCGTTGAAGGGGGCGTGTATGGCTACACCTTC
TRBJ2-1 NA few TRBV20-1 CSASRSLGQFF TGCAGTGCTAGCCGCAGTCTTGGGCAGTTCTTC
TRBJ2-7 NA NA TRBV9 CASSASGLREQYF TGTGCCAGCAGCGCTTCGGGGTTGCGCGAGCAGTACTTC
TRBJ1-1 NA once TRBV9 CASSVESGISVTEAFF TGTGCCAGCAGCGTAGAGAGTGGGATTTCCGTCACTGAAGCTTTCTTT
TRBJ2-7 TRBD1 NA TRBV5-1 CASRPTRDRGLEQYF TGCGCCAGCAGACCGACCCGGGACAGGGGGCTCGAGCAGTACTTC
TRBJ1-4 NA few TRBV12-3/TRBV12-4 CASSFGPRGWELFF TGTGCCAGCAGTTTCGGACCGCGTGGATGGGAACTGTTTTTT
TRBJ2-1 NA NA TRBV29-1 CSPKGEGDEQFF TGCAGCCCGAAGGGGGAGGGCGATGAGCAGTTCTTC
TRBJ1-2 NA few TRBV27 CASSLSGTFYGYTF TGTGCCAGCAGTTTATCCGGGACCTTCTATGGCTACACCTTC
TRBJ2-5 NA few TRBV5-1 CASSLGAFQETQYF TGCGCCAGCAGCTTGGGTGCGTTTCAAGAGACCCAGTACTTC
TRBJ1-4 NA once TRBV6-1 CASSEGLTNEKLFF TGTGCCAGCAGTGAGGGCTTAACTAATGAAAAACTGTTTTTT
TRBJ1-5 NA NA TRBV5-1 CASSLSGSHSNQPQHF TGCGCCAGCAGCTTGTCGGGATCACATAGCAATCAGCCCCAGCATTTT
TRBJ1-1 NA NA TRBV20-1 CSARVRGGHEAFF TGCAGTGCTAGGGTTCGGGGGGGCCATGAAGCTTTCTTT
TRBJ1-2 NA NA TRBV11-2 CASSFSEGPNYGYTF TGTGCCAGCAGCTTCTCGGAGGGTCCCAACTATGGCTACACCTTC
TRBJ2-5 NA few TRBV2 CASSRDSTRGETQYF TGTGCCAGCAGCCGGGATTCCACTAGAGGAGAGACCCAGTACTTC
TRBJ2-5 TRBD2 few TRBV11-2 CASSLYGGGGLAETQYF TGTGCCAGCAGCTTATACGGGGGGGGTGGGTTAGCAGAGACCCAGTACTTC
TRBJ1-2 NA many TRBV6-1 CASSDNYGYTF TGTGCCAGCAGTGACAACTATGGCTACACCTTC
TRBJ2-5 NA NA TRBV23-1 CASSQSWEQETQYF TGCGCCAGCAGTCAATCCTGGGAGCAAGAGACCCAGTACTTC